This is a list of T cell receptor beta chains from one sample in a study of T cells expressing NK-cell markers. Following a re-call of the 5' RACE reads, TCRdb has one entry per CDR3 protein and lacks DNA. The table lists 400,000 or so distinct CDR3 sequences. The sample taken for sequencing was blood T cells: a sorted CD56 or NKG2C T cell subset, CD4+ or CD8+ T cells, or bulk PBMC T cells (not recorded which). The receptors derive from a woman aged 50 to 65 in good health. Each CDR3 is given with its conserved first and last residue.

J: TRBJ2-1
V: TRBV20-1
CDR3: CSARDSLITEQFF

J: TRBJ2-3
V: TRBV4-1
CDR3: CASSQEPSSSTDTQYF

J: TRBJ2-3
V: TRBV27
CDR3: CASSMTSGVSTDTQYF

J: TRBJ1-6
V: TRBV25-1
CDR3: CASSELWENSPLHF

J: TRBJ1-2
V: TRBV20-1
CDR3: CSARDTDKNYGYTF

J: TRBJ1-1
V: TRBV24-1
CDR3: CATSENIPMNTEAFF

J: TRBJ2-3
V: TRBV11-3
CDR3: CASRPRTSSYLTDTQYF

J: TRBJ2-2
V: TRBV12-3/TRBV12-4
CDR3: CASSPLTGSTGELFF

J: TRBJ1-3
V: TRBV5-1
CDR3: CASSLTSGSWDSGNTIYF

J: TRBJ2-6
V: TRBV6-5
CDR3: CASRTGSGANVLTF